One sample yielded the 10 T cell receptor beta chains listed below, sequenced in a study of Graves' ophthalmopathy and Graves' hyperthyroidism. Researchers took RNA transcripts and amplified TCR beta CDR3 regions from them. First-round RT-PCR relied on HTBI primers, and a second-round multiplex PCR came next. TCRdb independently ran MiXCR on the multiplex PCR reads; one entry per CDR3 protein. The sample lists around 50,000 distinct CDR3 sequences, around 48% seen once, with around 23% in the top ten. Sequencing was done on a sample of peripheral blood. These receptors originate from an adult man with Graves' ophthalmopathy.

The chain recombines TRBV7-8 with TRBJ2-7; 11 nucleotides agree with TRBD2. The CDR3 loop spans 17 amino acids. The J segment lost 2 bases and the V segment lost 5 bases, leaving 11 bases of the junction unmatched. CDR1 and CDR2 from the germline V gene are SGHVS and FQNEAQ. CDR3 coding DNA: TGTGCCAGCAGCCTAGAGGCTGGGACTAGCGGACCCTACGAGCAGTACTTC. It codes for CASSLEAGTSGPYEQYF.

This clonotype was picked up many times. This chain connects TRBV11-2 to TRBJ2-7; D gene unclear. Trimming removed 5 bases from V and 2 bases from J, with 16 bases in between. The germline V gene encodes CDR1 SGHAT and CDR2 FQNNGV. The CDR3 loop spans 15 amino acids. The CDR3 is CASSHKVGQAYEQYF. The CDR3, as DNA: TGTGCCAGCAGCCATAAAGTTGGTCAAGCCTACGAGCAGTACTTC.

This clonotype is medium-sized. The chain employs TRBV25-1 and TRBJ1-5; 8 bases fit TRBD1. The CDR3 contains 15 residues. Looked up from germline, CDR1 is MGHDK and CDR2 is SYGVNS. Trimming removed 6 bases from V and 1 base from J; junction bases left unmatched: 5. The CDR3 DNA sequence: TGTGCCAGCAGCGCGACAGGGGTCAGCAATCAGCCCCAGCATTTT. This translates into CASSATGVSNQPQHF.

This clonotype was recorded many times. V and J are TRBV6-1 and TRBJ2-2; TRBD1 agrees at 7 bases. With V trimmed by 3 bases and J by 6 bases, 13 bases remained unmatched. CDR1 MNHNS and CDR2 SASEGT come from the germline V gene. The CDR3 loop spans 17 amino acids. CDR3 sequence reads: CASSDLGRGFNAGELFF. The DNA of the CDR3 is TGTGCCAGCAGTGACCTCGGCAGGGGGTTCAATGCCGGGGAGCTGTTTTTT.

The chain joins TRBV13 to TRBJ2-3; possible D gene TRBD1, 5 bases. V was cut by 3 bases and J by 4 bases, with 17 bases left in between. Germline values: CDR1 PRHDT, CDR2 FYEKMQ (reference sequence). The CDR3 runs 16 residues. CDR3 nucleotides: TGTGCCAGCAGCTTTCCGGGTGCTGGGGCCTCAGATACGCAGTATTTT. It translates to CASSFPGAGASDTQYF.

This clonotype is judged medium-sized. This sequence joins TRBV19 and TRBJ1-2; D perhaps matches TRBD1 (5 bases). This CDR3 is built from 12 residues. With 6 bases removed from V and 3 bases from J, the gap between germline ends came to 8 bases. The V gene's germline CDR1 is LNHDA and CDR2 SQIVND (reference sequence). CDR3 region: CASRGDDYGYTF. CDR3 nucleotide sequence: TGTGCCAGTAGGGGGGACGACTATGGCTACACCTTC.

This clonotype has a handful of counts. V is TRBV15 and J is TRBJ2-7; D is unresolved. Germline V gene lookup returns CDR1 LNHNV and CDR2 YYDKDF (reference sequence). The CDR3 length is 12 residues. V was pared by 4 bases and J by 6 bases, with 10 bases between. CDR3 residues: CATSTAAGEQYF. CDR3 bases: TGTGCCACCAGCACCGCAGCCGGCGAGCAGTACTTC. The variable domain in full, completed from reference TRBV15 and TRBJ2-7, reads DAMVIQNPRYQVTQFGKPVTLSCSQTLNHNVMYWYQQKSSQAPKLLFHYYDKDFNNEADTPDNFQSRRPNTSFCFLDIRSPGLGDTAMYLCATSTAAGEQYFGPGTRLTVT.

The genes are TRBV14 and TRBJ2-7, with 7 positions matching TRBD1. The length of the CDR3 is 14 residues. V shed 3 bases, J shed 2 bases, and the junction held 4 bases outside the gene matches. Germline V gives CDR1 SGHDN, CDR2 FVKESK. CDR3 amino acids: CASSQGQGAYEQYF. The DNA for the CDR3 is TGTGCCAGCAGCCAGGGGCAGGGGGCCTACGAGCAGTACTTC.

This sequence joins TRBV7-2 and TRBJ1-3, with D unresolved. Per germline, CDR1 SGHTA and CDR2 FQGNSA. This CDR3 comprises 16 residues. The V gene lost 4 bases and the J gene lost 4 bases, with 17 bases spanning the gap. As DNA, the CDR3 is TGTGCCAGCAGCTCAGATGGGAGGGCGGGGGGAAACACCATATATTTT. Its translation: CASSSDGRAGGNTIYF.

The rearrangement uses TRBV6-2 or TRBV6-3 and TRBJ2-1; D might be TRBD1 (6 bases). The CDR3 runs to 12 residues. V gave up 2 bases and J gave up 9 bases, with 8 bases separating them. Germline-derived CDR1 and CDR2 are MNHEY and SVGEGT. CDR3 residues: CASSYLQGEQFF. The CDR3 DNA sequence: TGTGCCAGCAGTTACCTACAGGGTGAGCAGTTCTTC.